The 9 T cell receptor beta chains below all came from one sample that was sequenced in a study of T cells in Graves' hyperthyroidism and ophthalmopathy. Amplification targeted TCR beta CDR3 regions from RNA transcripts. HTBI primers were employed in a first-round RT-PCR of the TCR CDR3. TCRdb fed the multiplex PCR reads into MiXCR, producing one record per CDR3 protein. The profile shows 550,000 to 700,000 distinct CDR3 sequences, just over 45% of them singletons. The sequenced sample was peripheral blood or thyroid tissue (not recorded which). These receptors were obtained from an adult woman with Graves' disease, either hyperthyroidism or ophthalmopathy (not recorded which).

The chain is built from TRBV7-2 and TRBJ1-1; D unclear. Germline V gives CDR1 SGHTA, CDR2 FQGNSA. The V end lost 9 bases, the J end lost 0 bases, and 11 bases lay between the germline ends. The length of the CDR3 is 13 residues. This chain's CDR3 is CASSMHLNTEAFF. For the CDR3, the DNA is TGTGCCAGTAGTATGCATCTGAACACTGAAGCTTTCTTT.

The chain couples TRBV12-3 or TRBV12-4 to TRBJ1-5, with D hard to call. Trimming took 3 bases from V and 1 from J, leaving 7 bases between them. The CDR3 is 14 amino acids. CDR3 DNA sequence: TGTGCCAGCAGTTTCATGACAAGCAATCAGCCCCAGCATTTT. As protein: CASSFMTSNQPQHF.

V and J are TRBV20-1 and TRBJ2-7; 9 bases fit TRBD2. The J segment lost 6 bases and the V segment lost 4 bases, leaving 7 bases of the junction unmatched. This CDR3 has 13 amino acids. Germline V CDR1 and CDR2: DFQATT, SNEGSKA (reference sequence). The DNA of the CDR3 is TGCAGTGCTACTTTAGCGGGAGACTCCGAGCAGTACTTC. Amino acids: CSATLAGDSEQYF.

The rearrangement links TRBV28 to TRBJ1-1; 8 nucleotides match TRBD1. The CDR3 runs to 16 residues. The V gene's germline CDR1 is MDHEN and CDR2 SYDVKM. Unmatched junction bases numbered 8, after V lost 5 bases and J lost 0 bases. The chain's CDR3 is CASSTPGTGLNTEAFF. The CDR3 bases are TGTGCCAGCAGTACCCCCGGGACAGGTTTGAACACTGAAGCTTTCTTT.

This clonotype has at least ten counts. The chain has TRBV2 and TRBJ2-7; D possibly corresponds to TRBD1 (6 bases). The CDR3 loop spans 15 amino acids. Between the trimmed V and J ends, which lost 5 bases and 1 base, there was a span of 15 bases. Germline CDR1 reads SNHLY; CDR2 reads FYNNEI. CDR3 DNA sequence: TGTGCCAGCAGTCCAGGGGAGTTCTCTTCCTACGAGCAGTACTTC. Its protein is CASSPGEFSSYEQYF. Filled out from reference TRBV2 and TRBJ2-7, the complete variable domain reads EPEVTQTPSHQVTQMGQEVILRCVPISNHLYFYWYRQILGQKVEFLVSFYNNEISEKSEIFDDQFSVERPDGSNFTLKIRSTKLEDSAMYFCASSPGEFSSYEQYFGPGTRLTVT.

V usage is TRBV29-1 and J usage is TRBJ1-2; 7 positions agree with TRBD1. Trimming at V came to 7 bases and at J to 4 bases, leaving 3 bases not matched to a gene. Germline V lookup: CDR1 SQVTM, CDR2 ANQGSEA. This CDR3 region has 11 residues. The CDR3 is CSAGTVYGYTF. The CDR3 nucleotides are TGCAGCGCTGGGACAGTCTATGGCTACACCTTC. Variable domain in full (rest from reference TRBV29-1 and TRBJ1-2): SAVISQKPSRDICQRGTSLTIQCQVDSQVTMMFWYRQQPGQSLTLIATANQGSEATYESGFVIDKFPISRPNLTFSTLTVSNMSPEDSSIYLCSAGTVYGYTFGSGTRLTVV.

The CDR3 is CASSQVGGHQNTGELFF. The CDR3 region has the DNA TGTGCCAGCAGCCAGGTTGGAGGACACCAGAACACCGGGGAGCTGTTTTTT. The V gene is TRBV3-1, the J gene TRBJ2-2; D assignment may be TRBD1 or TRBD2 (5 bases each). V lost 3 bases and J lost 1, with 15 bases in between. Germline V gene data show CDR1 as LGHDT and CDR2 as YNNKEL (reference sequence). CDR3 length: 17 residues. The full variable domain, rest sourced from reference TRBV3-1 and TRBJ2-2, is DTAVSQTPKYLVTQMGNDKSIKCEQNLGHDTMYWYKQDSKKFLKIMFSYNNKELIINETVPNRFSPKSPDKAHLNLHINSLELGDSAVYFCASSQVGGHQNTGELFFGEGSRLTVL.

The sample holds many counts of this clonotype. V is TRBV7-8 and J is TRBJ1-1; 9 bases line up with TRBD1. After removal of 1 base from V and 5 bases from J, the junction contained 11 bases not matched to a gene. The CDR3 totals 17 residues. CDR1 and CDR2 from the germline V gene are SGHVS and FQNEAQ. In DNA form, the CDR3 reads TGTGCCAGCAGCTTAGTAGGGGGGACAGGGTCAACTACTGAAGCTTTCTTT. This gives the protein CASSLVGGTGSTTEAFF.

The chain uses TRBV12-3 or TRBV12-4 and TRBJ1-2, with D uncertain. The CDR3 length is 18 residues. Trimming stripped 4 bases from V and 5 bases from J, with 26 bases between. For the CDR3, the DNA is TGTGCCAGCAGTTGGCCGGGTCCCCACTCCCCCGACCTGTATGGCTACACCTTC. It specifies CASSWPGPHSPDLYGYTF.